The rows below give T cell receptor beta chains drawn from one sample of a study of breast tumors, draining lymph nodes, adjacent tissues. MiXCR was run by TCRdb on the multiplex PCR reads, yielding one entry per CDR3 protein. This table holds more than 10,000 distinct CDR3 sequences, 50% to 60% found once. The specimen was breast tumor tissue. All receptors come from a female donor with breast cancer. Some clones in this sample may be carry-over from other donors' samples. CDR3s include the opening cysteine and the closing phenylalanine or tryptophan. A D gene is named only where the DNA matches it firmly. Clone size appears in some rows only: once, few, many, or a class for an expanded clone.

>TRBV5-1|TRBD1|.|TRBJ2-1
TGCGCCAGCAGCTTAGGACAGGGGGTCTACAATGAGCAGTTCTTC
CASSLGQGVYNEQFF
>TRBV5-1|.|many|TRBJ2-1
TGCGCCAGCAGCTTGGTCGGGAGCTCCTACAATGAGCAGTTCTTC
CASSLVGSSYNEQFF
>TRBV20-1|.|few|TRBJ2-7
TGCAGTGCTAGGGTTTGGCAGGGTAGTGTCCTAGGGTCCGAGCAGTACTTC
CSARVWQGSVLGSEQYF
>TRBV15|TRBD1|.|TRBJ2-7
TGTGCCACCAGCAGAGATCGCACAGGGGGTTACGAGCAGTACTTC
CATSRDRTGGYEQYF
>TRBV7-9|TRBD2|.|TRBJ2-7
TGTGCCAGCAGACTCGGGGGGACCTACGAGCAGTACTTC
CASRLGGTYEQYF
>TRBV5-1|TRBD1|.|TRBJ1-6
TGCGCCAGCAGCGGCGGACAGGGAAATTCACCCCTCCACTTT
CASSGGQGNSPLHF
>TRBV20-1|TRBD2|.|TRBJ2-1
TGCAGTGCTAAAGAGGGCGGGAGGGCCATGGACAATGAGCAGTTCTTC
CSAKEGGRAMDNEQFF
>TRBV19|TRBD1|medium-sized|TRBJ2-7
TGTGCCAGTAGTGCCGGGACAGGGGGGCTAGCGGGGTTCTACGAGCAGTACTTC
CASSAGTGGLAGFYEQYF
>TRBV6-1|TRBD2|few|TRBJ2-5
TGTGCCAGCTCCTGGACTAGCGGGACTCAAGAGACCCAGTACTTC
CASSWTSGTQETQYF
>TRBV5-8|.|few|TRBJ2-1
TGTGCCAGCAGCTTCTTTGAGGAGCAGTTCTTC
CASSFFEEQFF
>TRBV5-1|TRBD2|many|TRBJ2-1
TGCGCCAGCAGCCGACAACTCCGGACTAGCGGGAGCGGGGATGAGCAGTTCTTC
CASSRQLRTSGSGDEQFF
>TRBV9|TRBD1|few|TRBJ2-1
TGTGCCAGCAGCCCAGGGAATAGGGGGCTAGATGAGCAGTTCTTC
CASSPGNRGLDEQFF
>TRBV6-5|.|.|TRBJ2-7
TGTGCCGGCAGTACCCGGGATAAGCAGTACTTC
CAGSTRDKQYF
>TRBV9|.|large|TRBJ1-6
TGTGCCAGCAGCAAGGCGGGGGGGAGTGGTTCACCCCTCCACTTT
CASSKAGGSGSPLHF
>TRBV20-1|.|.|TRBJ2-5
TGTAGTGCTAGCACCGACTCGCGAACTCAAGAGACCCAGTACTTC
CSASTDSRTQETQYF
>TRBV10-2|TRBD2|.|TRBJ2-7
TGCGCCAGCAGTCCGGGCGGGAGAGGAATCGAGCAGTACTTC
CASSPGGRGIEQYF
>TRBV24-1|.|.|TRBJ2-7
TGTGCCACCAAGAGGGGCGCCTACTACGAGCAGTACTTC
CATKRGAYYEQYF
>TRBV2|TRBD1|many|TRBJ2-7
TGTGCCAGTTCGACGGGACAGGGCTACGAGCAGTACTTC
CASSTGQGYEQYF
>TRBV5-5|.|.|TRBJ2-3
TGTGCCAGCAGCTGGGACACGGCAGGGACAGATACGCAGTATTTT
CASSWDTAGTDTQYF
>TRBV20-1|.|.|TRBJ2-3
TGCAGTGCTAGAGACGGGCGGATAGGCACAGATACGCAGTATTTT
CSARDGRIGTDTQYF
>TRBV4-1|TRBD1|few|TRBJ1-2
TGCGCCAGCAGCCAACCCGGGACAGGGGAAGGCTACACCTTC
CASSQPGTGEGYTF
>TRBV5-8|TRBD2|.|TRBJ2-3
TGTGCCAGCAGCCTCGGACTAGCAGAATACACAGATACGCAGTATTTT
CASSLGLAEYTDTQYF
>TRBV2|.|many|TRBJ1-5
TGTGCCAGCAGTGAAGTAGGGCAGGAGGGATTAAGTCAGCCCCAGCATTTT
CASSEVGQEGLSQPQHF
>TRBV7-9|.|.|TRBJ2-7
TGTGCCAGCAGCCCAGGGATCTCCTACGAGCAGTACTTC
CASSPGISYEQYF
>TRBV29-1|TRBD2|.|TRBJ2-1
TGCAGCTCCTGGACTAGCGCAGCCTACAATGAGCAGTTCTTC
CSSWTSAAYNEQFF
>TRBV20-1|.|.|TRBJ2-3
TGCAGTGCTAGGAGGGACTTAAATACGCAGTATTTT
CSARRDLNTQYF
>TRBV2|TRBD1|few|TRBJ2-7
TGTGCCAGCGGTTCGGACAGGGGCTTAAACGAGCAGTACTTC
CASGSDRGLNEQYF
>TRBV11-1|TRBD1|.|TRBJ2-5
TGTGCCAGCAGCGTTTATACCGGGACAGCCCAAGAGACCCAGTACTTC
CASSVYTGTAQETQYF
>TRBV16|.|.|TRBJ1-3
TGTGCCAGCAGCCAACAATCCGCAGCCGGAAACACCATATATTTT
CASSQQSAAGNTIYF
>TRBV9|.|.|TRBJ2-1
TGTGCCAGCAGCGTAAAAGTAAGCTCCTACAATGAGCAGTTCTTC
CASSVKVSSYNEQFF
>TRBV7-2|TRBD1|.|TRBJ1-2
TGTGCCGTCGGACAGGGGGCCGGTGGCTACACCTTC
CAVGQGAGGYTF
>TRBV19|TRBD1|.|TRBJ2-7
TGTGCCAGTAGTATGGACAGGTTGAGCTCCTACGAGCAGTACTTC
CASSMDRLSSYEQYF
>TRBV24-1|TRBD1|.|TRBJ2-1
TGTGCCACCAGTGATGCGGGGACAGGGGCTGTAGATGAGCAGTTCTTC
CATSDAGTGAVDEQFF
>TRBV5-1|TRBD2|.|TRBJ2-3
TGCGCCAGCAGCTGGAGCGGGAGAAGCACAGATACGCAGTATTTT
CASSWSGRSTDTQYF
>TRBV9|TRBD1|.|TRBJ2-1
TGTGCCAGCAGCGCCCGACAGGGGGCCTATAATGAGCAGTTCTTC
CASSARQGAYNEQFF
>TRBV6-4|TRBD2|medium-sized|TRBJ2-3
TGTGCCAGCAGTCAACTAGCGGGGGGAGATACGCAGTATTTT
CASSQLAGGDTQYF
>TRBV2|.|many|TRBJ1-3
TGTGCCAGCAGTGATAGTCTACAAGGGGTCTCTGGAAACACCATATATTTT
CASSDSLQGVSGNTIYF
>TRBV10-3|TRBD2|.|TRBJ2-1
TGTGCCATCAGTGACAGGAGGGGGCTAGCGGGAGCCGTTGAGCAGTTCTTC
CAISDRRGLAGAVEQFF
>TRBV6-5|TRBD2|many|TRBJ2-6
TGTGCCAGCAGACCGGTTGGAGCCGGGGAGGGACTTTTCCGGTCTGGGGCCAACGTCCTGACTTTC
CASRPVGAGEGLFRSGANVLTF
>TRBV9|.|.|TRBJ1-4
TGTGCCAGCAGCGTAGAAGGACACGCTAATGAAAAACCGTTTTTT
CASSVEGHANEKPFF
>TRBV7-6|.|.|TRBJ2-3
TGTGCCAGCAGCTTAGCGTCGGGTGGAGATACGCAGTATTTT
CASSLASGGDTQYF
>TRBV20-1|.|few|TRBJ1-2
TGCAGTGCCCCGGACGAGGGCTACACCTTC
CSAPDEGYTF
>TRBV2|.|.|TRBJ2-7
TGTGCCAGCAGTGAAGGTCCCGAGCAGTACTTC
CASSEGPEQYF
>TRBV7-9|.|.|TRBJ2-1
TGTGCCAGCAGCTTAGCATACAATGAGCAGTTCTTC
CASSLAYNEQFF
>TRBV20-1|TRBD1|once|TRBJ2-2
TGCAGTGCAACTCCGGGACAGGGAAGTACCGGGGAGCTGTTTTTT
CSATPGQGSTGELFF
>TRBV3-1|.|few|TRBJ2-3
TGTGCCAGCAGCCCCATCTCGCAGGGCTTGTCCACAGATACGCAGTATTTT
CASSPISQGLSTDTQYF
>TRBV20-1|TRBD2|.|TRBJ2-7
TGCAGTGCTAGGCCTAGCGGGAGAGGCGAGCAGTACTTC
CSARPSGRGEQYF
>TRBV20-1|.|.|TRBJ1-1
TGCAGTGTGAGTACATGGAACACTGAAGCTTTCTTT
CSVSTWNTEAFF
>TRBV20-1|.|.|TRBJ2-3
TGCAGTGCTAGATGGCGGATGGAGGGAACAGATACGCAGTATTTT
CSARWRMEGTDTQYF
>TRBV12-3/TRBV12-4|.|.|TRBJ2-5
TGTGCCAGCAGTCGGGACTTACAAGAGACCCAGTACTTC
CASSRDLQETQYF
>TRBV6-5|TRBD1|.|TRBJ1-6
TGTGCCAGCAGGCACAGGGGGGCACATTCACCCCTCCACTTT
CASRHRGAHSPLHF
>TRBV20-1|TRBD1|.|TRBJ1-5
TGCAGTGCTAGAGACCCGACAGGGAATCAGCCCCAGCATTTT
CSARDPTGNQPQHF
>TRBV20-1|.|many|TRBJ2-5
TGCAGTGCTAGAGGCCCGGGTGAAAGGTTGGCAGAGACCCAGTACTTC
CSARGPGERLAETQYF
>TRBV6-1|TRBD2|.|TRBJ2-7
TGTGCCAGCAGTCTTGGACTAGCGAAACAGTACTTC
CASSLGLAKQYF
>TRBV19|.|few|TRBJ2-1
TGTGCCAGTAGTAGGATTGAGGGATCGGGCAATGAGCAGTTCTTC
CASSRIEGSGNEQFF
>TRBV9|.|.|TRBJ1-4
TGTGCCAGCGGGACTCCTGCGAATGAAAAACTGTTTTTT
CASGTPANEKLFF
>TRBV20-1|.|.|TRBJ1-4
TGCAGTGCTAGTGGGAATGAAAAACTGTTTTTT
CSASGNEKLFF
>TRBV5-5|.|once|TRBJ2-2
TGTGCCAGCAGCTTGGCGGCGACTAGGGAGCTGTTTTTT
CASSLAATRELFF
>TRBV4-1|.|.|TRBJ1-4
TGCGCCAGCAGCCGGACAGCCTATGCAACTAATGAAAAACTGTTTTTT
CASSRTAYATNEKLFF